This TCR beta chain was observed in a study of blood T cell repertoires in COVID-19. Overall study context: Whether acute or convalescent, the COVID-19 samples came from the United States, Italy and Spain. Sources were T cells, B-cell-depleted T cells, or PBMCs; the material itself was cDNA or gDNA.

Per the study methods: Cell counts per sample came from amplifying reference gene primers. Sequencing used immunoSEQ multiplex PCR; TCRdb keeps in-frame clones, though not all of them. That table supplies the V and J calls and clone size; D and trimming were determined from the DNA. The table records fewer than 250,000 clones, approximately 80% of them present only once. CDR1 and CDR2 (germline): SQVTM, ANQGSEA. CDR3 length: 13 residues. V lost 4 bases, J lost 7 bases, and 16 bases lay in between. The sequenced sample was peripheral blood. The clonotype comes from a human donor in a cohort sampled during active COVID-19. The chain joins TRBV29-1 to TRBJ1-2; unclear D gene. The CDR3 sequence: CSVAEGYGSGYTF. The CDR3, as DNA: TGCAGCGTTGCGGAGGGTTATGGGTCTGGCTACACCTTC.